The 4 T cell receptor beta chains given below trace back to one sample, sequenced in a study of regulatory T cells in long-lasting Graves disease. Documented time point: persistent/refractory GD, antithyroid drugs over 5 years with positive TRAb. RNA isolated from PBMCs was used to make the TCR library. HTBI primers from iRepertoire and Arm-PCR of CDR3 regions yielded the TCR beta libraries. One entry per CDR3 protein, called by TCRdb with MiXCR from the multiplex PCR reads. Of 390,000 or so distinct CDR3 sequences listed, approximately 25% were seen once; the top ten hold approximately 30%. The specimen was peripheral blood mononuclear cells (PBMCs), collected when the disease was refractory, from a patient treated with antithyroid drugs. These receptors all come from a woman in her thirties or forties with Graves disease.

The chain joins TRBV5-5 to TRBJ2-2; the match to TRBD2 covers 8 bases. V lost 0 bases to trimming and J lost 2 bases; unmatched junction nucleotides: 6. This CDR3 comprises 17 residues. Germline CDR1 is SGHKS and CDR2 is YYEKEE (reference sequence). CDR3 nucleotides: TGTGCCAGCAGCTTGGCCGGCGGGGGGAGAAACACCGGGGAGCTGTTTTTT. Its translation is CASSLAGGGRNTGELFF.

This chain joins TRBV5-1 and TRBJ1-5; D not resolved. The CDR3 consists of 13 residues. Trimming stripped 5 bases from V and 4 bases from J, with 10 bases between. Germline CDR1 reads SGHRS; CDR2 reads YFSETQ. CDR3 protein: CASSSDWNQPQHF. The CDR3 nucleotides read TGCGCCAGCAGTTCGGACTGGAATCAGCCCCAGCATTTT.

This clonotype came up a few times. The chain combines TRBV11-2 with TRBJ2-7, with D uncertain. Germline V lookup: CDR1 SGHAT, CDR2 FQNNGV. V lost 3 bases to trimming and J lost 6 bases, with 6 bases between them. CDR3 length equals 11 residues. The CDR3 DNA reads TGTGCCAGCAGCTTTATGCTCGAGCAGTACTTC. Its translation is CASSFMLEQYF.

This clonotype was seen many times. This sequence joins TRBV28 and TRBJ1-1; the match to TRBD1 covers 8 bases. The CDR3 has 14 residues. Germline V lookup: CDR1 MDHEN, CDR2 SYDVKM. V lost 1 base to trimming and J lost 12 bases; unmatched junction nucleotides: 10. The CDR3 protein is CASSLSARQGTTFF. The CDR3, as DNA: TGTGCCAGCAGTTTATCCGCCCGACAGGGGACAACTTTCTTT.